This T cell receptor (beta chain) stems from a study of cytomegalovirus exposure and HLA in healthy donors. Germline V gene sequence: CDR1 LNHDA, CDR2 SQIVND (reference sequence). The CDR3 runs 15 residues. Trimming at V came to 4 bases and at J to 3 bases, leaving 8 bases not matched to a gene. Comment on this clone: Its antigen is unknown.

Method: immunoSEQ multiplex PCR; TCRdb's copy keeps in-frame clones and lacks some. This table holds over 150,000 clones, 89% found once. Regarding the study as a whole: Altogether, 164 TCR beta chains were recorded as cytomegalovirus-associated.

The donors were members of the approximately 110-subject validation cohort (separate from the approximately 650-subject first cohort). The sequencing sample was made of PBMCs. This receptor was taken from a woman between 18 and 30 years old in good health and CMV-seropositive. J is TRBJ2-7 and V is TRBV19; 8 positions agree with TRBD1. Here the CDR3 reads CASSTGQGNNYEQYF. DNA for the CDR3: TGTGCCAGTAGTACCGGACAGGGAAATAACTACGAGCAGTACTTC.